The T cell receptor beta chain under discussion was sequenced for a study of Tregs in tolerant kidney transplant recipients. Whole-study context: Related graft donors supplied nonmyeloablative bone marrow transplants, and mixed chimerism was transient. Findings of the study overall: Tolerant patients' donor-specific Tregs expanded beyond overall Tregs, suggesting antigen-driven growth. Tregs expanded with activated donor B cells seemed most donor-specific.

Notes on this clone: Antigen specificity is unknown.

Unstimulated regulatory T cells (CD4+CD25+CD127-), CD4+CD25- non-regulatory cells, CD4 and CD8 cells were FACS-sorted from thawed PBMCs. The method was immunoSEQ multiplex PCR; TCRdb's version includes in-frame clones alone and lacks a portion of them. There are roughly 66,000 clones in the sample; 80% to 95% occur only once, and approximately 9.9% lies in the top ten. The specimen was CD8+ T cells from blood, collected before the transplant. This receptor was obtained from a human donor who received a combined kidney and bone marrow transplant.

Here the CDR3 reads CASSSGQLNEKLFF. CDR3 sequence (DNA): TGTGCCAGCAGCTCAGGACAGCTTAATGAAAAACTGTTTTTT. The V gene is TRBV7-9, the J gene TRBJ1-4, with D possibly being TRBD1 (6 bases). This CDR3 comprises 14 residues. V lost 4 bases to trimming and J lost 4 bases, with 10 bases between them. Germline CDR1 and CDR2: SEHNR and FQNEAQ (reference sequence).